The T cell receptor (beta chain) described here comes from a study of cytomegalovirus exposure and HLA in healthy donors. Whole-study findings and limits: What TCR beta sequences reportedly achieved was accurate prediction of HLA-A and HLA-B alleles in most subjects.

Researchers ran the PCR with 60 Vbeta and 13 Jbeta primers. The method was immunoSEQ multiplex PCR; TCRdb's version includes in-frame clones alone and lacks a portion of them. The data contain some 140,000 clones, about 82% of them seen just once; the ten biggest clones take up more than 4.5%. V lost 4 bases to trimming and J lost 4 bases; unmatched junction nucleotides: 18. CDR3 length: 20 residues. Germline V gene sequence: CDR1 SGHTS, CDR2 YDEGEE. Remarks on this clone: Its antigen is as yet unknown.

Sequencing input: PBMCs. The receptor was isolated from a man in his thirties or forties in good health. The rearrangement uses TRBV5-8 and TRBJ2-3; the match to TRBD2 covers 13 bases. CDR3 nucleotide sequence: TGTGCCAGCAGCCGACTCAGGGTGGGGACTAGCGGGGAGGACCCAGATACGCAGTATTTT. Its translation is CASSRLRVGTSGEDPDTQYF. The complete variable domain, with remaining parts taken from reference TRBV5-8 and TRBJ2-3, reads EAGVTQSPTHLIKTRGQQATLRCSPISGHTSVYWYQQALGLGLQFLLWYDEGEERNRGNFPPRFSGRQFPNYSSELNVNALELEDSALYLCASSRLRVGTSGEDPDTQYFGPGTRLTVL.